This TCR beta chain was sequenced during a study of T-cell reconstitution after alpha-beta-depleted transplantation in children. Comment on this clonotype: A read error is possible here, since a much larger clone lies one base away.

As it was prepared, the TCRbeta library received unique molecular identifiers. One entry per CDR3 protein results from TCRdb running MiXCR on the PCR reads. Here the sample spans hundreds of thousands of distinct CDR3 sequences, around 14% being singletons. The sample was PBMCs, taken before TCRalphabeta/CD19-depleted stem cell transplant. The TCR was taken from a girl aged 2-10 years with congenital amegakaryocytic thrombocytopenia, due to receive a stem cell transplant.

The CDR3 protein is CASSYYGLPQTQHF. CDR3 nucleotides: TGTGCCAGCAGTTACTACGGACTTCCTCAGACCCAGCACTTC. V gene TRBV6-5 combines with J gene TRBJ2-5; the D gene is possibly TRBD2 (5 bases). The CDR3 totals 14 residues. Germline loops: CDR1 MNHEY, CDR2 SVGAGI.